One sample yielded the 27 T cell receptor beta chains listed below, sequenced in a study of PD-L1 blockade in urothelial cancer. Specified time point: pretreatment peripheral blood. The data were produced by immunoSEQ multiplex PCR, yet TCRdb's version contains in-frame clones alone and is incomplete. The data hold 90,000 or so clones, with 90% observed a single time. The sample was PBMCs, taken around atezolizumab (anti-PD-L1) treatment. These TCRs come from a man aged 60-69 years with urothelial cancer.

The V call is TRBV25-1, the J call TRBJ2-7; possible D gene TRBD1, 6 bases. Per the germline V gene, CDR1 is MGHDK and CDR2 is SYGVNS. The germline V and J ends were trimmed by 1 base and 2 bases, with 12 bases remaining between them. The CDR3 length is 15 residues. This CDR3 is CASSESGVRTYEQYF. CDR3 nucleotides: TGTGCCAGCAGTGAATCAGGGGTCCGCACCTACGAGCAGTACTTC.

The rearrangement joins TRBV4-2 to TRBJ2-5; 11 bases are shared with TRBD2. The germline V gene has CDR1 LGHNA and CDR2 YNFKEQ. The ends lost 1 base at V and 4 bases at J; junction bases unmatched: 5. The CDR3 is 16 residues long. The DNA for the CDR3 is TGTGCCAGCAGCCAAGTAGTAGCGGGAGGGCCAGAGACCCAGTACTTC. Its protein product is CASSQVVAGGPETQYF.

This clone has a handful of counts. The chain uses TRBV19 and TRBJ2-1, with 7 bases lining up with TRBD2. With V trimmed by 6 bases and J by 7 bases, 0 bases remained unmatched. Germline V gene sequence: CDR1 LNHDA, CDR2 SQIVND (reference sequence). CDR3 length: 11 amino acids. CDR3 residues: CASRGGNEQFF. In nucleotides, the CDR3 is TGTGCCAGTAGGGGGGGGAATGAGCAGTTCTTC.

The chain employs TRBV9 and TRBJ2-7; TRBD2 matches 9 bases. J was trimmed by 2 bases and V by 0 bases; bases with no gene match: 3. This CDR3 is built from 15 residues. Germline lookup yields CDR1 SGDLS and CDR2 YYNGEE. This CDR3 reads CASSVGAGGPYEQYF. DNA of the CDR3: TGTGCCAGCAGCGTAGGAGCGGGGGGACCCTACGAGCAGTACTTC. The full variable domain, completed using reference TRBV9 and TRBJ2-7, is DSGVTQTPKHLITATGQRVTLRCSPRSGDLSVYWYQQSLDQGLQFLIQYYNGEERAKGNILERFSAQQFPDLHSELNLSSLELGDSALYFCASSVGAGGPYEQYFGPGTRLTVT.

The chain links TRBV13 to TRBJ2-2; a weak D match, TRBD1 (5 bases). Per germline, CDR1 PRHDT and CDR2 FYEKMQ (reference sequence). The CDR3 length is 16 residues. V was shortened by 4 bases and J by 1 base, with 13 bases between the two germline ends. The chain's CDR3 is CASSSTYDRNTGELFF. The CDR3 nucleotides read TGTGCCAGCAGCTCCACGTACGACAGGAACACCGGGGAGCTGTTTTTT.

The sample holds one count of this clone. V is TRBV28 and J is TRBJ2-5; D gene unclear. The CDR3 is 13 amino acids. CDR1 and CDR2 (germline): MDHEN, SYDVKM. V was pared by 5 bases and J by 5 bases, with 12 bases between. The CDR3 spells CASSGPPLETQYF. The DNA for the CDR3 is TGTGCCAGCAGTGGCCCCCCTTTGGAGACCCAGTACTTC.

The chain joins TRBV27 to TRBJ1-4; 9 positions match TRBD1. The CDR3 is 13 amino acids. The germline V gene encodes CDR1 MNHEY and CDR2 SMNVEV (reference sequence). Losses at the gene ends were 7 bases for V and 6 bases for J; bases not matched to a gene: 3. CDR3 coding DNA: TGTGCCAGCACCGACAGGGGGTATGAAAAACTGTTTTTT. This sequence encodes CASTDRGYEKLFF. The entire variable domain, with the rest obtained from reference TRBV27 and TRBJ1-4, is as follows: EAQVTQNPRYLITVTGKKLTVTCSQNMNHEYMSWYRQDPGLGLRQIYYSMNVEVTDKGDVPEGYKVSRKEKRNFPLILESPSPNQTSLYFCASTDRGYEKLFFGSGTQLSVL.

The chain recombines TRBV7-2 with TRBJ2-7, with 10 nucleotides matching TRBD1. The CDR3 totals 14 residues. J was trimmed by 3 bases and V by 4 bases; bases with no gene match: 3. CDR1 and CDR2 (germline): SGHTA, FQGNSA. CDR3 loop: CASSSDRGYYEQYF. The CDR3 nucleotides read TGTGCCAGCAGCTCGGACAGGGGGTACTACGAGCAGTACTTC.

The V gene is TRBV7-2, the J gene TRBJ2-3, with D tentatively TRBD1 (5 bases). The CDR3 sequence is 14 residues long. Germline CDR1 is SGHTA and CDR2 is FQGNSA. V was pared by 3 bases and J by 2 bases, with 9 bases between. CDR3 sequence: CASSFDSFTDTQYF. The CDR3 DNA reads TGTGCCAGCAGCTTCGACAGCTTCACAGATACGCAGTATTTT.

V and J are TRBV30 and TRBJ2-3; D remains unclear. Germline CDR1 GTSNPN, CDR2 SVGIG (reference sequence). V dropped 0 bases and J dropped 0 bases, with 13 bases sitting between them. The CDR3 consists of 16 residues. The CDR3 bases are TGTGCCTGGAGTGTACGAGGCATATCTAGCACAGATACGCAGTATTTT. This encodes CAWSVRGISSTDTQYF.

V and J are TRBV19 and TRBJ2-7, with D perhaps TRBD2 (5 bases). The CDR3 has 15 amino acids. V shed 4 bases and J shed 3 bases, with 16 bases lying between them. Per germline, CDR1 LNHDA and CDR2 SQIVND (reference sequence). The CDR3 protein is CASSNRAQRGYEQYF. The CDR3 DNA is TGTGCCAGTAGTAATCGAGCTCAACGGGGCTACGAGCAGTACTTC.

For the CDR3, the DNA is TGCGCCAGCAGTGGAGCGTCGGAGACCCAGTACTTC. As protein: CASSGASETQYF. This chain uses TRBV10-1 with TRBJ2-5; no clear D gene. V lost 4 bases and J 5 bases, leaving 8 bases between the germline ends. The CDR3 runs 12 residues. Germline CDR1 is WNHNN and CDR2 is SYGVQD (reference sequence).

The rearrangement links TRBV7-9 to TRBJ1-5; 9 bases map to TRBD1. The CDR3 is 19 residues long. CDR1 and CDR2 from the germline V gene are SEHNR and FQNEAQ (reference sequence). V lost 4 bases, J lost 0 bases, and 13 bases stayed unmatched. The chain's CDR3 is CASSCLGTGRAYSNQPQHF. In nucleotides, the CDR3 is TGTGCCAGCAGCTGCCTTGGGACAGGGAGAGCCTATAGCAATCAGCCCCAGCATTTT.

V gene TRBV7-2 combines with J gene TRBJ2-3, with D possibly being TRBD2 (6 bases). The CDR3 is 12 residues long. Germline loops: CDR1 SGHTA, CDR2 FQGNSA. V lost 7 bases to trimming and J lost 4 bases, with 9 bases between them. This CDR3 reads CASTPGADTQYF. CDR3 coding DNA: TGTGCCAGCACCCCGGGGGCAGATACGCAGTATTTT.

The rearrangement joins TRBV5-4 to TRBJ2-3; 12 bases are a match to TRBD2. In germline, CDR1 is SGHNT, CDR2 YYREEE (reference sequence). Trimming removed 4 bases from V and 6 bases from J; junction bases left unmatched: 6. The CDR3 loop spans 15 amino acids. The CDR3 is CASSRTSGGPDTQYF. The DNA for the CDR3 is TGTGCCAGCAGCCGAACTAGCGGGGGGCCCGATACGCAGTATTTT. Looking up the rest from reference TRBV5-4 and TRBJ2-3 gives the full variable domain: ETGVTQSPTHLIKTRGQQVTLRCSSQSGHNTVSWYQQALGQGPQFIFQYYREEENGRGNFPPRFSGLQFPNYSSELNVNALELDDSALYLCASSRTSGGPDTQYFGPGTRLTVL.

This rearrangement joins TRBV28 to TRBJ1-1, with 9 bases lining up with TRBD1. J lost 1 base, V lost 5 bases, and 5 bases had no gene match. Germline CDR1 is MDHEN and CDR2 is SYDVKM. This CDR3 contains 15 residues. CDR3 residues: CASSGPGQGNTEAFF. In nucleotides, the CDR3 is TGTGCCAGCAGTGGACCGGGACAGGGGAACACTGAAGCTTTCTTT.

CDR3: CAWSHSGRAVNEQFF. The CDR3 coding sequence is TGTGCCTGGAGCCATAGCGGGAGGGCCGTCAATGAGCAGTTCTTC. The chain employs TRBV30 and TRBJ2-1; 11 bases map to TRBD2. Germline CDR1 is GTSNPN and CDR2 is SVGIG (reference sequence). CDR3 length: 15 residues. J gave up 6 bases and V 3 bases, and 7 bases lay outside the gene matches.

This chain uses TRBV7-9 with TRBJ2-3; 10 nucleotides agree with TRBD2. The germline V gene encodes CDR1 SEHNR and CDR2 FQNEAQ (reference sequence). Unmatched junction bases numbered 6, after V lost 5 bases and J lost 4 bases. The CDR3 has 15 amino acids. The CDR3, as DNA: TGTGCCAGCAGCCAGCTAGCGGGGGCCCCAGATACGCAGTATTTT. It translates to CASSQLAGAPDTQYF.

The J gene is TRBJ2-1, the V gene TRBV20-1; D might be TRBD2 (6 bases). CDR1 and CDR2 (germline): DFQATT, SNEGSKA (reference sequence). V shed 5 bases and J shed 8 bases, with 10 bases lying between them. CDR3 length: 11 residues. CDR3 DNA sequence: TGCAGTGCTCGTAGACTAGATGAGCAGTTCTTC. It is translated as CSARRLDEQFF.

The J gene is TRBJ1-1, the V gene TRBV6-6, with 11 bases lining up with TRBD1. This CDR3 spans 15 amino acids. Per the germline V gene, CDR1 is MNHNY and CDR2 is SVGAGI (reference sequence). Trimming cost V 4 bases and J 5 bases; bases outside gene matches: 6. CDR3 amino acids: CASSSGTGGGTEAFF. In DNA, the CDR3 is TGTGCCAGCAGTTCGGGGACAGGGGGTGGAACTGAAGCTTTCTTT.

In DNA, the CDR3 is TGCGCCTCAGCCGGGACTAGCGGGGGGGCGGGGGAGCAGTTCTTC. This gives the protein CASAGTSGGAGEQFF. This chain joins TRBV5-1 and TRBJ2-1, with 16 bases that match TRBD2. Germline V gene lookup returns CDR1 SGHRS and CDR2 YFSETQ. This CDR3 spans 15 amino acids. V lost 10 bases, J lost 10 bases, and 11 bases stayed unmatched.

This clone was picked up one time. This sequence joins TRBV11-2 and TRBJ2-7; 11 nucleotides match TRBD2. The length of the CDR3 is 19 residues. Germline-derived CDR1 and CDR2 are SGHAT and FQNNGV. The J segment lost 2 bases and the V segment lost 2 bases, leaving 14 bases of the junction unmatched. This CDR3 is CASSLLGGLAGGSTYEQYF. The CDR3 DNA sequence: TGTGCCAGCAGCTTACTCGGAGGCCTAGCGGGAGGTAGTACCTACGAGCAGTACTTC.

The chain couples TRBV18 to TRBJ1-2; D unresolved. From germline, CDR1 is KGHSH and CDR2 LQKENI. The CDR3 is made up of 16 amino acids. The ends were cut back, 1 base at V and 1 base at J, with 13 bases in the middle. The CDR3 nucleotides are TGTGCCAGCTCACCACAAGTCCGGGGTGTTAACTATGGCTACACCTTC. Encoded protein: CASSPQVRGVNYGYTF.

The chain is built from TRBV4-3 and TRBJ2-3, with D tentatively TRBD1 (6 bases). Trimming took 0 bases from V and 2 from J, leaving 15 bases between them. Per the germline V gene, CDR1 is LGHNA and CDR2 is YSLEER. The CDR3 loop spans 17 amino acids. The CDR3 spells CASSQDVIRGNTDTQYF. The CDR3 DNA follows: TGCGCCAGCAGCCAAGATGTCATCAGGGGAAACACAGATACGCAGTATTTT.

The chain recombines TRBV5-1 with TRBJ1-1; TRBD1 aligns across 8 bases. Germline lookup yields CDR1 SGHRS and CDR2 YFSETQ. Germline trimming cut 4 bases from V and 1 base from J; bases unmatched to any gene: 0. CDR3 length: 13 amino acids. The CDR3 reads CASSDRGNTEAFF. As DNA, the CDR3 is TGCGCCAGCAGCGACAGGGGGAACACTGAAGCTTTCTTT.

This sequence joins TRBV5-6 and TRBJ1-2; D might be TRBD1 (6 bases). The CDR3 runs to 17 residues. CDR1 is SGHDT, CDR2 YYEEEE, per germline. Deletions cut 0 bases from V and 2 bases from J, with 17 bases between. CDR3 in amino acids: CASSLDARGGRNYGYTF. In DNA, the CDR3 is TGTGCCAGCAGCTTGGACGCTCGGGGGGGCAGGAACTATGGCTACACCTTC.

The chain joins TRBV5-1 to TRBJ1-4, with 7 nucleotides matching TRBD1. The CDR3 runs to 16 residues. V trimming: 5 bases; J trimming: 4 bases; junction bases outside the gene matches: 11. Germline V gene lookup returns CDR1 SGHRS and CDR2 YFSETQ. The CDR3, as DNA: TGCGCCAGCAGACTGGGGTACAGGGGCTATAATGAAAAACTGTTTTTT. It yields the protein CASRLGYRGYNEKLFF.